This T cell receptor (beta chain) appears in the sequencing data of a study of beta chain features in type 1 diabetes. Study at large: The study examined more than 100,000,000 sorted cells across all samples.

Study outcomes and limitations: Moderate yet significant TCRB CDR3 shortening was seen in Type 1 diabetes patients in all four CD4+ subsets. Patients and controls would share equally any PCR tilt toward shorter templates.

It was one heparinised blood draw, averaging around 120 mL, that each donor gave. V was clipped by 1 base and J by 11 bases, with 6 bases between them. This CDR3 has 12 residues. CDR1 and CDR2 from the germline V gene are SNHLY and FYNNEI. A remark on this clone: Its antigen is unknown.

Isolated RNA was reverse transcribed in full, so expressed TCRB transcripts were sequenced. Only in-frame clones appear in the TCRdb table, and some are missing; sequencing was by immunoSEQ multiplex PCR. Among 15,000 to 19,000 clones listed, approximately 47% were seen once. The chain joins TRBV2 to TRBJ1-6; weak D call: TRBD1 (5 bases). The source material was stem cell memory CD4+ T cells from blood. This TCR was recovered from a woman aged 40 to 55 in good health. The DNA of the CDR3 is TGTGCCAGCAGTGAAGAGGGGCCACCCCTCCACTTT. It translates to CASSEEGPPLHF.